This T cell receptor (beta chain) was sequenced in a study of regulatory T cells in long-lasting Graves disease. CDR1 is SGHTS, CDR2 YDEGEE, per germline. Trimming took 3 bases from V and 2 from J; bases not matched to a gene: 6. There are 15 residues in the CDR3. Sample time point: newly diagnosed GD, antithyroid drugs for less than 3 months. The authors made the TCR library using RNA they extracted from PBMCs. Under American Thyroid Association guidelines, Graves' disease was diagnosed. This clonotype came up many times. What it binds is not known. Findings of the study overall: Persistent disease favored TRBV28, TRBJ1-2 and TRBJ2-5.

To make TCR beta libraries, researchers used iRepertoire HTBI primers and Arm-PCR of CDR3 regions. Source study methods: From all samples, identification returned approximately 13 TRBJ and approximately 61 TRBV segments. Each CDR3 protein gets one entry after TCRdb re-called the multiplex PCR reads with MiXCR. None of the V and J calls come from the authors' own analysis; TCRdb made them. The table shows 350,000 to 500,000 distinct CDR3 sequences, with about 15% occurring only once. The sample was also linked to a second study, of T cells in Graves' hyperthyroidism and ophthalmopathy. That report adds: Patients showing uncontrolled infection, other autoimmune disease, pregnancy or lactation were ineligible.

The source is a woman aged 45-60 years with Graves disease. Specimen: peripheral blood mononuclear cells (PBMCs), collected at new diagnosis, from a patient treated with antithyroid drugs. The chain uses TRBV5-8 and TRBJ2-3; the match to TRBD2 covers 7 bases. CDR3: CASSYIAGFTDTQYF. The CDR3 DNA reads TGTGCCAGCAGCTACATAGCGGGTTTCACAGATACGCAGTATTTT.